The 5 T cell receptor beta chains in this list originate from one sample, sequenced in a study of blood T cell repertoires in COVID-19. The data were produced by immunoSEQ multiplex PCR, yet TCRdb's version contains in-frame clones alone and is incomplete. The repertoire holds around 78,000 clones, with about 89% as singletons. The sequencing sample was made of peripheral blood. These receptors all come from a woman aged 55-70 years with acute or convalescent COVID-19.

This clone turned up a few times. The CDR3 reads CASSPTSRFYYEQYF. In DNA form, the CDR3 reads TGTGCCAGCAGCCCCACCTCTCGGTTCTACTACGAGCAGTACTTC. The chain has TRBV7-6 and TRBJ2-7; D is unresolved. The CDR3 length is 15 residues. The V gene's germline CDR1 is SGHVS and CDR2 FNYEAQ. Trimming pared 5 bases from V and 3 bases from J, leaving 17 bases between.

V usage is TRBV6-5 and J usage is TRBJ2-7, with TRBD2 identical over 9 bases. Germline V gives CDR1 MNHEY, CDR2 SVGAGI. CDR3 size: 15 residues. The trim removed 0 bases at V and 5 bases at J, leaving 5 bases unmatched. CDR3 bases: TGTGCCAGCAGTTACTCTGGGACTAGCTTGAACGAGCAGTACTTC. The encoded protein is CASSYSGTSLNEQYF.

The chain joins TRBV19 to TRBJ2-1; 7 bases align to TRBD2. The V segment lost 11 bases and the J segment 3 bases; nucleotides outside the gene matches: 10. Per the germline V gene, CDR1 is LNHDA and CDR2 is SQIVND (reference sequence). This CDR3 contains 14 residues. CDR3 coding DNA: TGTGCCTCTAAAAAGCAGCGGGACTACAATGAGCAGTTCTTC. As protein: CASKKQRDYNEQFF.

This clone has more than one count but fewer than ten. This CDR3 is CASSSQTGFNEQFF. CDR3 coding DNA: TGTGCCAGCAGCTCCCAGACAGGGTTTAATGAGCAGTTCTTC. J is TRBJ2-1 and V is TRBV11-2; TRBD1 agrees at 7 bases. Per germline, CDR1 SGHAT and CDR2 FQNNGV. The trim removed 4 bases at V and 7 bases at J, leaving 7 bases unmatched. The CDR3 sequence is 14 residues long.

The chain combines TRBV5-1 with TRBJ2-7, with 7 bases lining up with TRBD1. The CDR3 contains 13 residues. Losses at the gene ends were 2 bases for V and 3 bases for J; bases not matched to a gene: 2. Germline CDR1 and CDR2: SGHRS and YFSETQ. Here the CDR3 DNA reads TGCGCCAGCAGCTTTGGACAGGTCTACGAGCAGTACTTC. This encodes CASSFGQVYEQYF.